This is a list of T cell receptor beta chains from one sample in a study of PD-1 blockade in classical Hodgkin lymphoma. The method was immunoSEQ multiplex PCR; TCRdb's version includes in-frame clones alone and lacks a portion of them. The sample lists about 58,000 clones, around 93% occurring once. Specimen: peripheral blood mononuclear cells (PBMCs), collected before the second cycle of nivolumab. The receptor source for this set is a human donor with classical Hodgkin lymphoma. Both conserved end residues are part of each CDR3. A D gene is named only where the DNA matches it firmly. Clone size is not always given. Where it is, it says once, few, many or a class for expanded clones.

clone size,J gene,D gene,V gene,CDR3 protein,CDR3 DNA
NA,TRBJ2-7,NA,TRBV4-2,CASSQLYGGPVLYEQYF,TGTGCCAGCAGCCAACTATACGGGGGGCCAGTCCTCTACGAGCAGTACTTC
NA,TRBJ2-5,NA,TRBV5-8,CASRGTVEETQYF,TGTGCCAGCAGGGGGACGGTGGAAGAGACCCAGTACTTC
NA,TRBJ2-7,NA,TRBV2,CASSELGRDEQYF,TGTGCCAGCAGTGAATTAGGTAGGGACGAGCAGTACTTC
NA,TRBJ2-3,NA,TRBV2,CASSPSGRGADTQYF,TGTGCCAGCAGCCCATCGGGGAGGGGGGCAGATACGCAGTATTTT
few,TRBJ1-2,NA,TRBV16,CASSRHRERYYGYTF,TGTGCCAGCAGCCGCCATCGGGAAAGATACTATGGCTACACCTTC
once,TRBJ2-3,TRBD2,TRBV5-8,CASSSPSGSDTQYF,TGTGCCAGCAGTTCGCCTAGCGGGAGCGATACGCAGTATTTT
NA,TRBJ1-1,NA,TRBV2,CASVGRFNTEAFF,TGTGCCAGCGTGGGGCGTTTCAACACTGAAGCTTTCTTT
NA,TRBJ2-3,NA,TRBV28,CASSIGPFGGGTDTQYF,TGTGCCAGCAGCATTGGCCCCTTCGGGGGAGGCACAGATACGCAGTATTTT
NA,TRBJ2-2,NA,TRBV5-1,CASSFTSTGELFF,TGCGCCAGCAGCTTTACGAGCACCGGGGAGCTGTTTTTT
few,TRBJ2-7,TRBD1,TRBV7-3,CASSSGTGGDEQYF,TGTGCCAGCAGCTCCGGGACAGGGGGCGACGAGCAGTACTTC
NA,TRBJ1-4,TRBD1,TRBV5-1,CASSSPGTGHEKLFF,TGCGCCAGCAGCAGCCCCGGGACAGGGCATGAAAAACTGTTTTTT
NA,TRBJ2-7,TRBD2,TRBV7-3,CASSLQAGGSYEQYF,TGTGCCAGCAGCTTACAGGCGGGAGGGTCCTACGAGCAGTACTTC
NA,TRBJ2-6,NA,TRBV5-6,CASSLAGANVLTF,TGTGCCAGCAGCTTGGCTGGGGCCAACGTCCTGACTTTC
NA,TRBJ1-4,NA,TRBV7-9,CASSLVGEELFF,TGTGCCAGCAGCCTCGTAGGCGAAGAACTGTTTTTT
NA,TRBJ1-3,NA,TRBV7-9,CASSLLDRGLAGNTIYF,TGTGCCAGCAGCTTATTAGATCGGGGGTTGGCTGGAAACACCATATATTTT
NA,TRBJ2-5,TRBD2,TRBV2,CASDTGLAGQETQYF,TGTGCCTCCGACACGGGACTAGCGGGCCAAGAGACCCAGTACTTC
NA,TRBJ1-5,TRBD1,TRBV19,CASSPDRTGGAGGQPQHF,TGTGCCAGTAGTCCGGATAGGACAGGGGGCGCGGGGGGACAGCCCCAGCATTTT
NA,TRBJ2-2,TRBD2,TRBV4-3,CASSQDGTSGSNTGELFF,TGCGCCAGCAGCCAAGACGGGACTAGCGGGTCGAACACCGGGGAGCTGTTTTTT
NA,TRBJ2-7,NA,TRBV7-9,CASSLMPGEQYF,TGTGCCAGCAGCTTGATGCCGGGGGAGCAGTACTTC
NA,TRBJ1-2,NA,TRBV18,CASSPLGGPTNYGYTF,TGTGCCAGCTCACCACTGGGGGGGCCGACTAACTATGGCTACACCTTC